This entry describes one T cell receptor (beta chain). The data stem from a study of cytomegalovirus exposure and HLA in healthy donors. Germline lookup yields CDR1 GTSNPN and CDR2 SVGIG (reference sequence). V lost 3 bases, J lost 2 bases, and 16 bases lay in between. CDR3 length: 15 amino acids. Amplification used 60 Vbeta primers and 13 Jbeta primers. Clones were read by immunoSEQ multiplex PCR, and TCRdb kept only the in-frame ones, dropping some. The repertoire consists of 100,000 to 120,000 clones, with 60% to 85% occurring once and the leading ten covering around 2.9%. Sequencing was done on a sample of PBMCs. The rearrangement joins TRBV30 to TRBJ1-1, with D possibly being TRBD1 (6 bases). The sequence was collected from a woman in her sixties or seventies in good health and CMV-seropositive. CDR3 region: CAWRGRGGLNTEAFF. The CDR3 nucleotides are TGTGCCTGGAGGGGGCGCGGGGGGCTTAACACTGAAGCTTTCTTT.